Presented here are 5 T cell receptor beta chains from one specimen sequenced in a study of T cell changes during pregnancy in multiple sclerosis. Produced via immunoSEQ multiplex PCR; TCRdb's table is partial and in-frame only. This table has 60,000 to 65,000 clones, 92% appearing once. This sample comprised peripheral blood, obtained in the second trimester of pregnancy. Receptors originate from a female donor in good health, enrolled as a control in a pregnancy study.

The J gene is TRBJ2-5, the V gene TRBV10-3, with 7 nucleotides matching TRBD1. The CDR3 spans 13 residues. J was trimmed by 1 base and V by 7 bases; bases with no gene match: 3. CDR1 is ENHRY and CDR2 is SYGVKD in the germline V gene. CDR3 in amino acids: CAITGQVQETQYF. The CDR3 nucleotides read TGTGCCATCACCGGACAGGTCCAAGAGACCCAGTACTTC.

The genes are TRBV28 and TRBJ2-1; TRBD2 matches at 10 bases. Losses at the gene ends were 6 bases for V and 6 bases for J; bases not matched to a gene: 17. From germline, CDR1 is MDHEN and CDR2 SYDVKM. The CDR3 contains 18 residues. The CDR3: CASSLLTSGDPPRNEQFF. The CDR3 DNA follows: TGTGCCAGCAGCCTCCTAACTAGCGGGGACCCACCTCGCAATGAGCAGTTCTTC.

The chain employs TRBV14 and TRBJ1-1, with a tentative D call TRBD1 (5 bases). This CDR3 is 17 amino acids long. The V and J ends lost 1 base and 0 bases respectively, with 15 bases between them. The germline V gene encodes CDR1 SGHDN and CDR2 FVKESK. CDR3 DNA sequence: TGTGCCAGCAGCCAAGGCCTATGGGGAGGGGTGAACACTGAAGCTTTCTTT. It specifies CASSQGLWGGVNTEAFF.

The CDR3 DNA is TGCGCCAGCAGTACAGGGGCGGGGGGGCGTGCAGATACGCAGTATTTT. Translated, it gives CASSTGAGGRADTQYF. The chain carries TRBV4-1 and TRBJ2-3, with 9 bases identical to TRBD2. The length of the CDR3 is 16 residues. Germline V gene lookup returns CDR1 MGHRA and CDR2 YSYEKL. V lost 6 bases, J lost 4 bases, and 11 bases stayed unmatched.

The chain has TRBV11-3 and TRBJ2-5; 9 bases align to TRBD2. The CDR3 spans 17 residues. The V gene's germline CDR1 is SGHNT and CDR2 YENEEA. With 4 bases clipped from V and 2 bases from J, the junction kept 11 bases outside the gene matches. CDR3 region: CASSSRSSGGPQETQYF. The CDR3, as DNA: TGTGCCAGCAGCTCTCGAAGTAGCGGGGGACCTCAAGAGACCCAGTACTTC.